What follows are 27 T cell receptor beta chains derived from one specimen sequenced in a study of blood T cells in healthy people across ages. Using a J-beta primer mix together with a sample-barcoded 5' primer, a second PCR was run for roughly 7 to 12 cycles. TCRdb reanalysed the 5' RACE reads using MiXCR and keeps one entry per CDR3 protein. The sample lists 1,500,000 or so distinct CDR3 sequences; 35% to 45% were seen once. Sequenced material: blood. The receptors come from a woman under 30 in good health.

The chain combines TRBV7-2 with TRBJ1-5, with D perhaps matching TRBD1 (5 bases). Looked up from germline, CDR1 is SGHTA and CDR2 is FQGNSA. CDR3 length: 16 residues. V was cut by 2 bases and J by 1 base, with 12 bases left in between. CDR3 sequence reads: CASSLLGRVSNQPQHF. The CDR3 DNA reads as TGTGCCAGCAGCTTATTGGGCAGGGTGAGCAATCAGCCCCAGCATTTT.

This chain connects TRBV10-3 to TRBJ2-7; D is perhaps TRBD1 (5 bases). The V end was cut by 3 bases, the J end by 1 base, with 10 bases between. CDR3 length: 14 amino acids. Germline CDR1 reads ENHRY; CDR2 reads SYGVKD. Written as DNA, the CDR3 is TGTGCCATCAGTGACAGGGTAACATCCTACGAGCAGTACTTC. Amino acids: CAISDRVTSYEQYF.

The chain has TRBV6-2 or TRBV6-3 and TRBJ1-2; 8 bases are shared with TRBD1. The CDR3 is 15 amino acids. CDR1 is MNHEY, CDR2 SVGEGT, per germline. Losses at the gene ends were 7 bases for V and 2 bases for J; bases not matched to a gene: 9. CDR3 protein: CASTGSGTGNYGYTF. DNA for the CDR3: TGTGCCAGCACGGGGTCGGGGACAGGAAACTATGGCTACACCTTC.

A few counts support this clonotype. The rearrangement joins TRBV29-1 to TRBJ2-3; 7 bases line up with TRBD2. The CDR3 totals 13 residues. Germline trimming cut 6 bases from V and 3 bases from J; bases unmatched to any gene: 6. Per the germline V gene, CDR1 is SQVTM and CDR2 is ANQGSEA. The CDR3: CSVHGRQTDTQYF. DNA of the CDR3: TGCAGCGTACACGGGAGGCAAACAGATACGCAGTATTTT.

This clonotype was observed a handful of times. The CDR3 is CSGAFVTGELFF. The CDR3 DNA is TGCAGCGGAGCATTCGTCACCGGGGAGCTGTTTTTT. The chain is built from TRBV29-1 and TRBJ2-2; D is uncertain. Trimming left V 7 bases short and J 4 bases short, with 10 bases between. Per the germline V gene, CDR1 is SQVTM and CDR2 is ANQGSEA. The CDR3 loop spans 12 amino acids.

The rearrangement joins TRBV14 to TRBJ2-6, with D possibly matching TRBD2 (6 bases). The CDR3 is made up of 19 amino acids. Per germline, CDR1 SGHDN and CDR2 FVKESK. Trimming pared 0 bases from V and 4 bases from J, leaving 19 bases between. The DNA for the CDR3 is TGTGCCAGCAGCCAAGAGCCAGGGAGGTGGAGGTCAGGGGCCAACGTCCTGACTTTC. Translating it yields CASSQEPGRWRSGANVLTF.

The rearrangement links TRBV7-8 to TRBJ2-1; D unclear. This CDR3 contains 16 residues. Germline-derived CDR1 and CDR2 are SGHVS and FQNEAQ. The V gene lost 3 bases and the J gene lost 0 bases, with 12 bases spanning the gap. The CDR3 nucleotides are TGTGCCAGCAGCTTCACCCGGTTAAGCTCCTACAATGAGCAGTTCTTC. This encodes CASSFTRLSSYNEQFF.

This clonotype has a handful of counts. This chain uses TRBV4-3 with TRBJ2-1, with a possible D match to TRBD2 (6 bases). The CDR3 is 15 residues long. The ends were cut back, 0 bases at V and 8 bases at J, with 14 bases in the middle. Per germline, CDR1 LGHNA and CDR2 YSLEER. The CDR3 bases are TGCGCCAGCAGCCAAGAGTTGACTAGATTCTATGAGCAGTTCTTC. This encodes CASSQELTRFYEQFF.

The CDR3 DNA sequence: TGCGCCAGCAGCCAAGAGCGTCAGATTAATTCACCCCTCCACTTT. It yields the protein CASSQERQINSPLHF. The gene calls are TRBV4-3 and TRBJ1-6, with no clear D. V shed 0 bases and J shed 6 bases, with 9 bases lying between them. CDR1 is LGHNA and CDR2 is YSLEER in the germline V gene. This CDR3 is 15 amino acids long.

CDR3 amino acids: CASSSSGGRRLDIQYF. The DNA of the CDR3 is TGTGCCAGCAGCTCTAGCGGGGGCCGCCGGTTGGACATTCAGTACTTC. This chain uses TRBV7-2 with TRBJ2-4; 10 nucleotides match TRBD2. Germline CDR1 reads SGHTA; CDR2 reads FQGNSA. V was clipped by 4 bases and J by 8 bases; unmatched bases: 11. The CDR3 is 16 amino acids.

The rearrangement uses TRBV27 and TRBJ2-5; the match to TRBD2 covers 7 bases. Near its end, the DNA agrees better with TRBJ2-1, so the J call may be wrong. CDR1 and CDR2 (germline): MNHEY, SMNVEV (reference sequence). CDR3 length: 15 amino acids. The CDR3 DNA follows: TGTGCCAGCAGTGTCGGGACTACCGGTTTAGAGACCCAGTTCTTC. Its translation is CASSVGTTGLETQFF.

The rearrangement joins TRBV7-2 to TRBJ2-1; 8 bases match TRBD2. The CDR3 spans 15 residues. Germline trimming cut 5 bases from V and 5 bases from J; bases unmatched to any gene: 8. The germline CDR1 and CDR2 sequences are SGHTA and FQGNSA. This CDR3 reads CASSVVAGPHNEQFF. The CDR3 DNA is TGTGCCAGCAGCGTTGTAGCGGGGCCCCACAATGAGCAGTTCTTC.

The chain has TRBV6-2 or TRBV6-3 and TRBJ2-5, with D perhaps assigned TRBD1 or TRBD2 (6 bases each). V lost 6 bases to trimming and J lost 10 bases, with 24 bases between them. CDR3 size: 15 residues. CDR1 and CDR2 (germline): MNHEY, SVGEGT. The CDR3 here is CASRPPGAAVVLQYF. CDR3 DNA sequence: TGTGCCAGCAGACCCCCGGGGGCAGCTGTGGTTCTCCAGTACTTC.

Details on this clonotype: An end of the junction differs from the germline gene, which may be a read error. The V and J genes are TRBV12-3 or TRBV12-4 and TRBJ2-1; 7 nucleotides align to TRBD1. This CDR3 contains 13 residues. Here the CDR3 reads CASSLNRGLEQFF. The CDR3 DNA sequence: TGTGCAAGCAGTTTAAATAGGGGGCTCGAGCAGTTCTTC.

Comments on this clonotype: At one of its ends the junction is not consistent with the germline gene, which may arise from a read error. The chain joins TRBV28 to TRBJ2-3; tentative D call: TRBD1 (7 bases). The germline gives CDR1 MDHEN, CDR2 SYDVKM. The CDR3 runs 15 residues. The DNA for the CDR3 is TGTGCCAGCAGCGTCAGGGGGGCGAGCACAGACACGCAGTATTTT. Translated: CASSVRGASTDTQYF.

There are a few counts of this clonotype. The chain uses TRBV7-2 and TRBJ1-5; D remains unclear. The germline V and J ends were trimmed by 3 bases and 6 bases, with 9 bases remaining between them. From germline, CDR1 is SGHTA and CDR2 FQGNSA. The CDR3 runs 13 residues. The CDR3 reads CASSFRRAQPQHF. CDR3 nucleotides: TGTGCCAGCAGCTTTAGGAGGGCTCAGCCCCAGCATTTT.

The chain combines TRBV20-1 with TRBJ2-3; the D is unclear. V was clipped by 3 bases and J by 0 bases, with 13 bases between them. CDR1 and CDR2 from the germline V gene are DFQATT and SNEGSKA (reference sequence). The CDR3 consists of 15 residues. CDR3 in amino acids: CSARGNFRSTDTQYF. The CDR3 DNA reads TGCAGTGCTAGGGGGAATTTCCGTAGCACAGATACGCAGTATTTT.

This clonotype has only a few counts. The chain links TRBV12-3 or TRBV12-4 to TRBJ1-1; D ambiguous. The CDR3 length is 15 residues. V dropped 2 bases and J dropped 0 bases, with 10 bases sitting between them. The CDR3 spells CASSLPQRLNTEAFF. In DNA form, the CDR3 reads TGTGCCAGCAGTTTACCACAGAGACTGAACACTGAAGCTTTCTTT.

A few counts support this clonotype. CDR3 coding DNA: TGTGCCAGCAGTTTTGTGAGGGTCCAAGAGACCCAGTACTTC. It encodes CASSFVRVQETQYF. This chain connects TRBV12-3 or TRBV12-4 to TRBJ2-5; D might be TRBD2 (5 bases). Trimming stripped 3 bases from V and 1 base from J, with 9 bases between. This CDR3 is 14 amino acids long.

This clonotype was found a few times. V and J are TRBV29-1 and TRBJ2-1, with 9 positions matching TRBD1. Germline values: CDR1 SQVTM, CDR2 ANQGSEA. V lost 6 bases, J lost 12 bases, and 3 bases stayed unmatched. The CDR3 sequence is 10 residues long. CDR3 bases: TGCAGCGTCGGGGACAGGGCGCAGTTCTTC. As protein: CSVGDRAQFF.

This chain connects TRBV4-3 to TRBJ2-7; TRBD2 matches 9 bases. Germline loops: CDR1 LGHNA, CDR2 YSLEER. The CDR3 has 15 residues. V gave up 3 bases and J gave up 2 bases; unmatched junction bases: 5. The CDR3 is CASSQSGLAPYEQYF. CDR3 sequence (DNA): TGCGCCAGCAGCCAGTCGGGACTAGCCCCCTACGAGCAGTACTTC.

The chain uses TRBV12-3 or TRBV12-4 and TRBJ1-6; D remains ambiguous. CDR3 length equals 12 residues. V lost 7 bases, J lost 7 bases, and 8 bases lay in between. CDR3 sequence reads: CASTLTNSPLHF. For the CDR3, the DNA is TGTGCCAGCACCCTCACGAATTCACCCCTCCACTTT.

The rearrangement uses TRBV6-6 and TRBJ2-4; the D gene could be TRBD1 or TRBD2 (5 bases each). Trimming cost V 2 bases and J 2 bases, with 16 bases left between them. The CDR3 spans 17 residues. Germline V gene data show CDR1 as MNHNY and CDR2 as SVGAGI (reference sequence). CDR3 amino acids: CASSYQGVGETKNIQYF. In nucleotides, the CDR3 is TGTGCCAGCAGTTACCAGGGAGTTGGGGAAACCAAAAACATTCAGTACTTC.

The chain links TRBV3-1 to TRBJ2-7; 7 bases agree with TRBD2. The DNA end is a closer match to TRBJ2-5, so the J assignment may be wrong. The germline V gene has CDR1 LGHDT and CDR2 YNNKEL (reference sequence). This CDR3 has 16 amino acids. CDR3 DNA: TGTGCCAGCAGCCAAGTTGGGGGGGGATTCCAAGAGACCCAGTACTTC. Its protein product is CASSQVGGGFQETQYF.

This clonotype appeared a few times. The chain recombines TRBV29-1 with TRBJ1-1, with 10 bases fitting TRBD1. The CDR3 covers 17 residues. Germline CDR1 SQVTM, CDR2 ANQGSEA. V was pared by 6 bases and J by 1 base, with 14 bases of the junction left unmatched. The CDR3 DNA reads TGCAGCGTCCTACCGCCGGGACAGGGGTTTAGGAACACTGAAGCTTTCTTT. Translated, it gives CSVLPPGQGFRNTEAFF. The full variable domain, its missing parts supplied by reference TRBV29-1 and TRBJ1-1, is SAVISQKPSRDICQRGTSLTIQCQVDSQVTMMFWYRQQPGQSLTLIATANQGSEATYESGFVIDKFPISRPNLTFSTLTVSNMSPEDSSIYLCSVLPPGQGFRNTEAFFGQGTRLTVV.

This clonotype showed up just a few times. The rearrangement uses TRBV7-6 and TRBJ2-2, with a tentative D call TRBD1 (6 bases). The germline gives CDR1 SGHVS, CDR2 FNYEAQ. The CDR3 runs 14 residues. V lost 6 bases and J lost 3, with 11 bases in between. The CDR3 loop is CASSGQRHTGELFF. The CDR3 bases are TGTGCCAGCAGTGGACAGCGTCACACCGGGGAGCTGTTTTTT.

Details on this clonotype: An end of the junction does not agree with germline; a read error may underlie this. The chain has TRBV7-2 and TRBJ2-5; the match to TRBD2 covers 8 bases. The germline gives CDR1 SGHTA, CDR2 FQGNSA. There are 15 residues in the CDR3. CDR3 coding DNA: TGTGCCAGCAGCTTAAACCCGGGAGGGCAAGGGACCCAGTACTTC. Its protein is CASSLNPGGQGTQYF.